This TCR beta chain was sequenced for a study of identical twins. Study results and caveats: Zero-insertion analyses were open to partial confounding by invariant MAIT and iNKT cells. Twin-shared out-of-frame alpha sequences showed excess low generation probability. The degree of excess twin sharing was weaker in beta out-of-frame sequences.

V was cut by 0 bases and J by 2 bases, with 17 bases left in between. The length of the CDR3 is 16 residues. Germline CDR1 is SQVTM and CDR2 is ANQGSEA. Template switching introduced a universal primer site, and the cDNA bore unique molecular identifiers. In TCRdb, the 5' RACE reads were re-called with MiXCR into one record per CDR3 protein. The data hold roughly 1.6 million distinct CDR3 sequences, with under 35% observed a single time. This clonotype was observed a few times. Its matching antigen is unknown. The gene calls are TRBV29-1 and TRBJ2-7; D is possibly TRBD2 (6 bases). The TCR originated in a newborn girl in good health. The sequenced sample consisted of cord blood. CDR3 DNA sequence: TGCAGCGTTGAAGAGGCGGGACTCTTGCCCCCCTACGAGCAGTACTTC. Translating gives CSVEEAGLLPPYEQYF.